The next 9 T cell receptor beta chains were all read from a single sample in a study of cytotoxic CD8 clonotypes in ibrutinib-treated CLL. Data came from immunoSEQ multiplex PCR; TCRdb stores just in-frame clones and leaves some out. The sample lists tens of thousands of clones; 68% were seen once. The sample in question was PBMCs, obtained at disease progression, from a patient treated with ibrutinib. The receptors stem from a human donor with chronic lymphocytic leukemia.

Notes on this clone: The germline gene is not matched at one end of the junction; a read error may be the cause. This chain links TRBV7-7 with TRBJ2-5, with D tentatively TRBD2 (7 bases). Per germline, CDR1 SSHAT and CDR2 FNYEAQ (reference sequence). The CDR3 is 17 residues long. This CDR3 is CASSLDGVGGGQETQYF. CDR3 DNA sequence: TGTGCTAGCAGCTTAGACGGCGTGGGAGGGGGCCAAGAGACCCAGTACTTC.

There are a few counts of this clone. For the CDR3, the DNA is TGCGCCAGCAGTACGGCAGACCGGAATGAGCAGTTCTTC. Protein sequence: CASSTADRNEQFF. The V gene is TRBV10-2, the J gene TRBJ2-1; D is unresolved. Trimming stripped 5 bases from V and 7 bases from J, with 12 bases between. CDR3 size: 13 residues. CDR1 is WSHSY and CDR2 is SAAADI in the germline V gene.

This clone was detected once. This chain connects TRBV9 to TRBJ2-1; tentative D call: TRBD2 (5 bases). Per germline, CDR1 SGDLS and CDR2 YYNGEE. The ends were cut back, 0 bases at V and 6 bases at J, with 10 bases in the middle. This CDR3 has 14 residues. The CDR3 loop is CASSVGLAVNEQFF. In DNA form, the CDR3 reads TGTGCCAGCAGCGTAGGGCTAGCCGTCAATGAGCAGTTCTTC.

This clone showed up just once. This chain uses TRBV2 with TRBJ1-1; 8 nucleotides match TRBD1. This CDR3 is 13 amino acids long. The V gene end was trimmed by 6 bases and the J gene end by 10 bases; junction bases not matched to a gene: 10. Germline V lookup: CDR1 SNHLY, CDR2 FYNNEI. CDR3 loop: CASRAGQGLGAFF. The CDR3, as DNA: TGTGCCAGCAGGGCAGGACAGGGCCTAGGAGCTTTCTTT. Variable domain in full (rest from reference TRBV2 and TRBJ1-1): EPEVTQTPSHQVTQMGQEVILRCVPISNHLYFYWYRQILGQKVEFLVSFYNNEISEKSEIFDDQFSVERPDGSNFTLKIRSTKLEDSAMYFCASRAGQGLGAFFGQGTRLTVV.

Only a few counts were recorded for this clone. J is TRBJ2-7 and V is TRBV30; TRBD2 is a possible D gene (5 bases). The CDR3 is 12 amino acids. The V gene lost 4 bases and the J gene lost 1 base, with 8 bases spanning the gap. The germline V gene has CDR1 GTSNPN and CDR2 SVGIG (reference sequence). DNA of the CDR3: TGTGCCTGGAACAGAGGGTCCTACGAGCAGTACTTC. Residues: CAWNRGSYEQYF.

Comments on this clone: An end of the junction differs from the germline gene, which may be a read error. The CDR3, as DNA: TGCGCCAGCAGCTTGGCTGCTAGTGGGACAGGAAACAGTGAAGCTTTCTTT. Protein sequence: CASSLAASGTGNSEAFF. The chain joins TRBV5-1 to TRBJ1-1; 8 positions match TRBD1. Germline CDR1 SGHRS, CDR2 YFSETQ. The CDR3 is 17 amino acids.

The rearrangement links TRBV5-4 to TRBJ1-1; 7 bases align to TRBD1. This CDR3 region has 15 residues. V shed 4 bases, J shed 4 bases, and the junction held 10 bases outside the gene matches. CDR1 and CDR2 (germline): SGHNT, YYREEE (reference sequence). The CDR3 loop reads CASSLPPTGVTEAFF. CDR3 coding DNA: TGTGCCAGCAGCCTACCACCTACAGGGGTCACTGAAGCTTTCTTT.

The V gene is TRBV6-6, the J gene TRBJ1-1; no definite D call. The CDR3 is 11 amino acids. Trimming shortened V by 5 bases and J by 6 bases, and 7 bases separated the two germline ends. Germline CDR1 is MNHNY and CDR2 is SVGAGI (reference sequence). In DNA form, the CDR3 reads TGTGCCAGCAGTGCCGGAGCTGAAGCTTTCTTT. Translating it yields CASSAGAEAFF.

The rearrangement uses TRBV15 and TRBJ2-1; 8 bases match TRBD2. The germline V gene encodes CDR1 LNHNV and CDR2 YYDKDF (reference sequence). J gave up 6 bases and V 0 bases, and 1 base lay outside the gene matches. The CDR3 sequence is 14 residues long. The CDR3 DNA reads TGTGCCACCAGCAGAGATCGGGGGGGCAATGAGCAGTTCTTC. Its translation is CATSRDRGGNEQFF.